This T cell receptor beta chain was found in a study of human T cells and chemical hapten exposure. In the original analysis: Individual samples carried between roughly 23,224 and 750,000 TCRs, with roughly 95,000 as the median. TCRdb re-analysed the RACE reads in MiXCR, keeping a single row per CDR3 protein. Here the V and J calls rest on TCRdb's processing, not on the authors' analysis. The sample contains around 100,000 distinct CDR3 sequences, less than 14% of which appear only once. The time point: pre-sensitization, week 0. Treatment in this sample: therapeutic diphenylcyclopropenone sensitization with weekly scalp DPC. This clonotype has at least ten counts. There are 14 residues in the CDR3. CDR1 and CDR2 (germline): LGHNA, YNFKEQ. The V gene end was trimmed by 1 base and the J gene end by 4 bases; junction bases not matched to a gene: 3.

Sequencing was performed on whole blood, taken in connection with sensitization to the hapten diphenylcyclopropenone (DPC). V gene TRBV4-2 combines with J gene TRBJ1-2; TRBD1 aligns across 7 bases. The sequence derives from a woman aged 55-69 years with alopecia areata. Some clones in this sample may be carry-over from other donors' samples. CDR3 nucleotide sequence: TGTGCCAGCAGCCAAGGGGACAGTATCTATGGCTACACCTTC. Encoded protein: CASSQGDSIYGYTF.